A single sample gave rise to the 32 T cell receptor beta chains below, sequenced in a study of blood T cells in healthy people across ages. For the second PCR, which ran for about 7 to 11 cycles, a sample-barcoded 5' primer and a J-beta primer mix were used. Each CDR3 protein gets one entry after TCRdb re-called the 5' RACE reads with MiXCR. Altogether approximately 1,100,000 distinct CDR3 sequences are present, less than 50% being singletons, with the ten largest covering approximately 17%. The material sequenced was blood. The source of these receptors is a woman aged 60 to 75 in good health.

V usage is TRBV15 and J usage is TRBJ2-5; D uncertain. The better agreement between TRBJ2-7 and the DNA end casts doubt on the J call. Germline CDR1 and CDR2: LNHNV and YYDKDF (reference sequence). There are 14 residues in the CDR3. The DNA for the CDR3 is TGTGCCACCAGCAGAGAGGTCGGAGCCTACGAGCAGTACTTC. The encoded protein is CATSREVGAYEQYF.

J is TRBJ2-5 and V is TRBV7-3, with a weak D call TRBD2 (6 bases). The germline V and J ends were trimmed by 5 bases and 6 bases, with 13 bases remaining between them. The CDR3 spans 13 residues. CDR1 is SGHTA and CDR2 is FQGTGA in the germline V gene. The CDR3 here is CASSLGDFQTQYF. The CDR3 nucleotides read TGTGCCAGCAGCCTAGGGGACTTCCAGACCCAGTACTTC.

CDR3 sequence reads: CASSSVGYEQYF. The CDR3 DNA reads as TGTGCCAGCAGTTCAGTTGGCTACGAGCAGTACTTC. The V gene is TRBV2, the J gene TRBJ2-7; D gene uncertain. The CDR3 consists of 12 residues. V lost 5 bases and J 3 bases, leaving 8 bases between the germline ends. Per germline, CDR1 SNHLY and CDR2 FYNNEI.

This clonotype was seen only a few times. The chain links TRBV6-5 to TRBJ1-5, with a possible D match to TRBD1 (5 bases). The CDR3 sequence is 13 residues long. The V and J ends lost 6 bases and 8 bases respectively, with 14 bases between them. Germline CDR1 reads MNHEY; CDR2 reads SVGAGI. The CDR3 region is CASRPQGGEPQHF. The CDR3 nucleotides read TGTGCCAGCAGACCCCAGGGTGGGGAGCCCCAGCATTTT.

The chain joins TRBV20-1 to TRBJ1-5, with TRBD1 matching over 9 bases. V dropped 1 base and J dropped 1; count of bases not matched to a gene: 2. This CDR3 comprises 15 residues. The V gene's germline CDR1 is DFQATT and CDR2 SNEGSKA (reference sequence). CDR3 region: CSARGGQGSNQPQHF. In DNA, the CDR3 is TGCAGTGCTAGAGGGGGACAGGGAAGCAATCAGCCCCAGCATTTT.

The table lists this clonotype with a few counts. The chain employs TRBV21-1 and TRBJ2-3; TRBD2, as called in the table, went unchecked against the DNA. TRBV21-1 is a pseudogene. There are 18 residues in the CDR3. The CDR3 here is CASSKVCILAGLPDTQYF. The CDR3 DNA reads TGTGCCAGCAGCAAAGTTTGTATACTAGCGGGACTTCCAGATACGCAGTATTTT.

The chain combines TRBV7-3 with TRBJ2-5; TRBD2 matches 7 bases. CDR1 is SGHTA, CDR2 FQGTGA, per germline. The V gene end was trimmed by 6 bases and the J gene end by 4 bases; junction bases not matched to a gene: 8. The CDR3 contains 14 residues. The CDR3 reads CASSQTSGGETQYF. The CDR3 bases are TGTGCCAGCAGTCAGACGTCGGGGGGAGAGACCCAGTACTTC.

This clonotype came up a few times. The chain couples TRBV20-1 to TRBJ2-5, with D unresolved. The germline V gene has CDR1 DFQATT and CDR2 SNEGSKA (reference sequence). The V end was cut by 8 bases, the J end by 5 bases, with 24 bases between. The CDR3 covers 15 residues. CDR3 sequence: CSSSKGGQRWETQYF. The CDR3 region has the DNA TGCAGTTCATCCAAGGGCGGTCAACGGTGGGAGACCCAGTACTTC.

This chain uses TRBV6-6 with TRBJ2-5; D is undetermined. TRBJ2-7 matches the DNA end more closely, so the J call is doubtful. CDR3 length equals 15 residues. Germline V gene data show CDR1 as MNHNY and CDR2 as SVGAGI (reference sequence). The CDR3 sequence is CASSYAGRLRYEQYF. The DNA for the CDR3 is TGTGCCAGCAGTTATGCAGGAAGGTTGAGATACGAGCAGTACTTC.

Only one count was recorded for this clonotype. It may be a read error: a sequence one base away is much more abundant. This rearrangement joins TRBV5-1 to TRBJ2-1; 14 bases line up with TRBD2. The J segment lost 2 bases and the V segment lost 4 bases, leaving 11 bases of the junction unmatched. CDR3 length: 19 residues. Germline V lookup: CDR1 SGHRS, CDR2 YFSETQ. The CDR3 DNA sequence: TGCGCCAGCAGCAACCCGGGACTAGCGGGAGAAGGTACCTACAATGAGCAGTTCTTC. Its translation: CASSNPGLAGEGTYNEQFF.

This clonotype was picked up a small number of times. This chain links TRBV11-2 with TRBJ2-3; TRBD2 aligns across 8 bases. Losses at the gene ends were 5 bases for V and 6 bases for J; bases not matched to a gene: 10. The germline V gene encodes CDR1 SGHAT and CDR2 FQNNGV. This CDR3 has 15 amino acids. CDR3 loop: CASSLLGLAADTQYF. In DNA, the CDR3 is TGTGCCAGCAGCCTACTCGGACTAGCAGCTGATACGCAGTATTTT.

The CDR3 loop is CASSLGGIDDEQFF. DNA of the CDR3: TGTGCCAGCAGCCTAGGAGGAATCGACGATGAGCAGTTCTTC. This chain connects TRBV11-3 to TRBJ2-1, with a weak D call TRBD2 (5 bases). CDR3 length: 14 residues. In germline, CDR1 is SGHNT, CDR2 YENEEA. Trimming shortened V by 5 bases and J by 8 bases, and 16 bases separated the two germline ends.

The chain joins TRBV7-3 to TRBJ2-7; 8 bases map to TRBD2. The length of the CDR3 is 13 residues. With V trimmed by 4 bases and J by 5 bases, 4 bases remained unmatched. In germline, CDR1 is SGHTA, CDR2 FQGTGA. The CDR3 coding sequence is TGTGCCAGCAGCTCTAGCGGGTTAGACGAGCAGTACTTC. The encoded protein is CASSSSGLDEQYF.

Worth noting for this clonotype: An end of the junction differs from the germline gene, which may be a read error. V usage is TRBV5-4 and J usage is TRBJ2-4, with D unclear. This CDR3 has 14 amino acids. Germline CDR1 is SGHNT and CDR2 is YYREEE (reference sequence). The CDR3 DNA follows: TGTGCCGGCAGCTTGGGCAGTGCCAAAAACATTCAGTACTTC. As protein: CAGSLGSAKNIQYF.

This clonotype was recorded only once. A read error is possible here, since a much larger clone lies one base away. V is TRBV20-1 and J is TRBJ2-5; TRBD1 agrees at 7 bases. There are 14 residues in the CDR3. CDR1 and CDR2 (germline): DFQATT, SNEGSKA (reference sequence). CDR3 bases: TGCGGTGCCAACGGACAGGAGAGACAAGAGACCCAGTACTTC. This encodes CGANGQERQETQYF.

J is TRBJ2-1 and V is TRBV7-9, with 7 bases fitting TRBD2. Germline V CDR1 and CDR2: SEHNR, FQNEAQ (reference sequence). V was pared by 5 bases and J by 1 base, with 5 bases of the junction left unmatched. The CDR3 has 15 amino acids. CDR3 loop: CASSELRESYNEQFF. The DNA of the CDR3 is TGTGCCAGCAGCGAGTTGCGGGAGTCCTACAATGAGCAGTTCTTC.

Comments on this clonotype: A single base separates this from a much larger clone, so it may be a read error. The chain combines TRBV3-1 with TRBJ2-7; D might be TRBD1 or TRBD2, each matching 6 bases. From germline, CDR1 is LGHDT and CDR2 YNNKEL (reference sequence). Trimming pared 1 base from V and 5 bases from J, leaving 15 bases between. The CDR3 length is 15 residues. CDR3 nucleotide sequence: TGTGCCAGCAGCCAAGCGAGGGGGGCTACCGACGAGCAGTACTTC. This translates into CASSQARGATDEQYF.

This clonotype was recorded at least ten times. J is TRBJ2-7 and V is TRBV18; the D gene is possibly TRBD2 (6 bases). Germline CDR1 KGHSH, CDR2 LQKENI. Trimming removed 3 bases from V and 1 base from J, with 10 bases in between. This CDR3 region has 14 residues. In nucleotides, the CDR3 is TGTGCCAGCTCACCTCCCGGGAGATCCTACGAGCAGTACTTC. It codes for CASSPPGRSYEQYF.

The CDR3 spells CASSSNRGNEQFF. CDR3 sequence (DNA): TGTGCCAGCAGCTCTAACAGGGGGAATGAGCAGTTCTTC. The chain employs TRBV7-3 and TRBJ2-1; 8 bases line up with TRBD1. Trimming at V came to 4 bases and at J to 7 bases, leaving 3 bases not matched to a gene. Germline V CDR1 and CDR2: SGHTA, FQGTGA. This CDR3 is 13 amino acids long.

This clonotype showed up just a few times. The V gene is TRBV13, the J gene TRBJ2-7; TRBD1 aligns across 8 bases. The germline gives CDR1 PRHDT, CDR2 FYEKMQ (reference sequence). V shed 6 bases, J shed 3 bases, and the junction held 7 bases outside the gene matches. The CDR3 totals 14 residues. The CDR3 DNA reads as TGTGCCAGCAGGCGGACAGGGAAGGACTACGAGCAGTACTTC. Its translation: CASRRTGKDYEQYF.

To note about this clonotype: One end of the junction is discordant with germline, which a read error may explain. V and J are TRBV12-3 or TRBV12-4 and TRBJ2-4; the D gene is possibly TRBD1 (5 bases). The CDR3 runs to 15 residues. The CDR3 spells CASSLYATARNIQYF. In DNA, the CDR3 is TGTGCCAGCAGTTTATACGCGACAGCCAGAAACATTCAGTACTTC.

This clonotype was seen a handful of times. The J gene is TRBJ1-4, the V gene TRBV6-1; a weak D match, TRBD1 (6 bases). Germline CDR1 MNHNS, CDR2 SASEGT. The CDR3 is 16 amino acids. Trimming cost V 2 bases and J 4 bases, with 14 bases left between them. CDR3 sequence (DNA): TGTGCCAGCAGTGAAAGGGGACACGTCGTTAATGAAAAACTGTTTTTT. It specifies CASSERGHVVNEKLFF.

This clonotype was counted once. The genes are TRBV5-1 and TRBJ2-2; 7 nucleotides match TRBD2. With V trimmed by 5 bases and J by 5 bases, 9 bases remained unmatched. The CDR3 runs to 15 residues. Per germline, CDR1 SGHRS and CDR2 YFSETQ. For the CDR3, the DNA is TGCGCCAGCAGTTGGACGGGAGGCGGTACCGGGGAGCTGTTTTTT. Translation: CASSWTGGGTGELFF. Variable domain in full (rest from reference TRBV5-1 and TRBJ2-2): KAGVTQTPRYLIKTRGQQVTLSCSPISGHRSVSWYQQTPGQGLQFLFEYFSETQRNKGNFPGRFSGRQFSNSRSEMNVSTLELGDSALYLCASSWTGGGTGELFFGEGSRLTVL.

CDR3 sequence: CASSQPGHHYEQYF. The CDR3 coding sequence is TGTGCCAGCAGCCAACCGGGACACCATTACGAGCAGTACTTC. The chain combines TRBV27 with TRBJ2-7; the D gene is possibly TRBD1 (6 bases). Germline-derived CDR1 and CDR2 are MNHEY and SMNVEV (reference sequence). This CDR3 is 14 amino acids long. V lost 6 bases and J 4 bases, leaving 16 bases between the germline ends.

The CDR3: CASSLAGGHSYNEQFF. The CDR3 DNA is TGCGCCAGCAGCTTGGCCGGGGGGCACTCCTACAATGAGCAGTTCTTC. This sequence joins TRBV5-1 and TRBJ2-1, with D maybe TRBD2 (7 bases). Trimming pared 0 bases from V and 0 bases from J, leaving 10 bases between. The CDR3 covers 16 residues. Germline V gene sequence: CDR1 SGHRS, CDR2 YFSETQ.

On this clonotype: Relative to the germline gene, one junction end is altered; a read error may explain this. This chain uses TRBV7-2 with TRBJ2-3; 14 bases fit TRBD2. CDR3 length: 16 amino acids. Germline lookup yields CDR1 SGHTA and CDR2 FQGNSA. CDR3 loop: CAGSKTSGGGGRTQYF. The CDR3 DNA sequence: TGTGCCGGCAGCAAGACTAGCGGGGGGGGAGGGCGTACGCAGTATTTT.

The chain employs TRBV14 and TRBJ2-5; D is perhaps TRBD1 or TRBD2 (5 bases each). The CDR3 has 13 residues. CDR1 SGHDN and CDR2 FVKESK come from the germline V gene. Trimming removed 4 bases at V and 11 bases at J, with 17 bases between. The CDR3 bases are TGTGCCAGCAGCCCCTGGGACCTTTACGAACAGTACTTC. It is translated as CASSPWDLYEQYF.

This clonotype was counted ten times or more. The rearrangement joins TRBV20-1 to TRBJ2-5; D call uncertain. The germline CDR1 and CDR2 sequences are DFQATT and SNEGSKA (reference sequence). This CDR3 spans 15 amino acids. The ends were cut back, 5 bases at V and 2 bases at J, with 18 bases in the middle. The CDR3 spells CSAFNPRGTQETQYF. The DNA for the CDR3 is TGCAGTGCTTTCAACCCCCGCGGCACTCAAGAGACCCAGTACTTC.

The chain carries TRBV27 and TRBJ2-1; unclear D gene. The V gene lost 4 bases and the J gene lost 7 bases, with 14 bases spanning the gap. Looked up from germline, CDR1 is MNHEY and CDR2 is SMNVEV (reference sequence). This CDR3 comprises 14 residues. The CDR3 nucleotides read TGTGCCAGCAGTTCTGCAGGTGGGGAAAATGAGCAGTTCTTC. Its translation is CASSSAGGENEQFF.

The genes are TRBV24-1 and TRBJ2-3; 8 bases fit TRBD1. This CDR3 is 15 amino acids long. CDR1 is KGHDR, CDR2 SFDVKD, per germline. V shed 7 bases, J shed 3 bases, and the junction held 8 bases outside the gene matches. CDR3 sequence reads: CATSGQGHGTDTQYF. The CDR3 nucleotides are TGTGCCACCAGCGGACAGGGTCATGGGACAGATACGCAGTATTTT.

The J gene is TRBJ2-1, the V gene TRBV4-2; TRBD1 is a possible D gene (6 bases). V shed 0 bases and J shed 12 bases, with 15 bases lying between them. The CDR3 is 14 residues long. The germline V gene has CDR1 LGHNA and CDR2 YNFKEQ. CDR3 sequence (DNA): TGTGCCAGCAGCCAAGAAGTTGGCCGAGGGGGGCAGTTCTTC. Translation gives CASSQEVGRGGQFF.

V usage is TRBV27 and J usage is TRBJ2-1; 12 positions match TRBD2. Trimming took 6 bases from V and 10 from J; bases not matched to a gene: 7. This CDR3 spans 14 amino acids. Looked up from germline, CDR1 is MNHEY and CDR2 is SMNVEV (reference sequence). CDR3 region: CASRELGLAGEQFF. For the CDR3, the DNA is TGTGCCAGCAGAGAGCTGGGACTAGCGGGCGAGCAGTTCTTC.